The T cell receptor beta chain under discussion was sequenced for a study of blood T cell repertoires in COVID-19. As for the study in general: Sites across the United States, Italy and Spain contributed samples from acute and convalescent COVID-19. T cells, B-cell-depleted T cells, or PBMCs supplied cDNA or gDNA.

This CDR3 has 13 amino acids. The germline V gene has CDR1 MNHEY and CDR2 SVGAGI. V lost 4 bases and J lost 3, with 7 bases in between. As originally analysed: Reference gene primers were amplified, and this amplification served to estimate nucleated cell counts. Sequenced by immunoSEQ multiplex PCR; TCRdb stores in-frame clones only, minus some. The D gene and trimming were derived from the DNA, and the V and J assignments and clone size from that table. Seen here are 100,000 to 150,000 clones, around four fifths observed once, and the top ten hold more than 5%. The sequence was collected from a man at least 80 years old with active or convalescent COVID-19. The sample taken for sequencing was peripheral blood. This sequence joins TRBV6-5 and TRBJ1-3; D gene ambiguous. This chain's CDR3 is CASSSVDGNTIYF. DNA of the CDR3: TGTGCCAGCAGTTCCGTAGATGGAAACACCATATATTTT.